This section outlines one T cell receptor beta chain sequence together with its context. Its antigen is undetermined. Building of the TCR beta libraries involved iRepertoire HTBI primers and Arm-PCR of CDR3 regions. TCRdb reprocessed the multiplex PCR reads with MiXCR, giving one entry per CDR3 protein. Of approximately 350,000 distinct CDR3 sequences listed, over 15% are singletons. The time point: newly diagnosed GD, antithyroid drugs for less than 3 months. From PBMCs, RNA was extracted and then used to make the TCR library. This specimen comes from a study of regulatory T cells in long-lasting Graves disease. Study-wide findings and caveats: Compared with new cases, persistent Graves' patients showed reduced TCR diversity.

This CDR3 spans 14 amino acids. Trimming at V came to 5 bases and at J to 6 bases, leaving 4 bases not matched to a gene. A further study also used this sample, focusing on T cells in Graves' hyperthyroidism and ophthalmopathy. That source reports: Thyroid ultrasound and orbital computed tomography, with clinical symptoms and serum thyroxine and TRAb, informed diagnoses.

V gene TRBV12-3 or TRBV12-4 combines with J gene TRBJ1-1; TRBD1 agrees at 12 bases. The sample was peripheral blood mononuclear cells (PBMCs), taken at new diagnosis, from a patient treated with antithyroid drugs. This sequence was found in a man aged 40-49 years with Graves disease. CDR3 sequence: CASSAGTGGSEAFF. CDR3 coding DNA: TGTGCCAGCAGTGCCGGGACAGGGGGCTCTGAAGCTTTCTTT.